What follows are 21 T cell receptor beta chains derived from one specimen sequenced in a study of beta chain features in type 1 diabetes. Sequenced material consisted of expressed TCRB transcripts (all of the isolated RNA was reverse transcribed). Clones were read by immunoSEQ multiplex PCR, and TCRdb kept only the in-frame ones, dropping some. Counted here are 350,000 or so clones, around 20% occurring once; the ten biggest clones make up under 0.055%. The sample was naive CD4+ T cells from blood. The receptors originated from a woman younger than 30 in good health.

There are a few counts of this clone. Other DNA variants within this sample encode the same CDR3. The CDR3 is CASSLAGGNEQFF. CDR3 in DNA: TGCGCCAGCAGCTTGGCCGGAGGCAATGAGCAGTTCTTC. The chain uses TRBV5-1 and TRBJ2-1, with D maybe TRBD2 (5 bases). The V gene lost 0 bases and the J gene lost 6 bases, with 7 bases spanning the gap. Germline CDR1 and CDR2: SGHRS and YFSETQ. CDR3 size: 13 residues.

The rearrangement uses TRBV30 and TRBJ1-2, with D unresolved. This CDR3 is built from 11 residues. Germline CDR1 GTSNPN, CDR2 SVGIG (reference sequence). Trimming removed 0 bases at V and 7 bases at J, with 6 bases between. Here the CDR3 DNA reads TGTGCCTGGAGTGTAGCGGCTGGCTACACCTTC. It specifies CAWSVAAGYTF.

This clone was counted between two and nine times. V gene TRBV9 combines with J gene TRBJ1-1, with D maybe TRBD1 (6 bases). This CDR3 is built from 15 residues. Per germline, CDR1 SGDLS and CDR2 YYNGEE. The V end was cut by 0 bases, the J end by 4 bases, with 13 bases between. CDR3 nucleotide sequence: TGTGCCAGCAGCGTAGACGTATCACAGGGCACTGAAGCTTTCTTT. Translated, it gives CASSVDVSQGTEAFF.

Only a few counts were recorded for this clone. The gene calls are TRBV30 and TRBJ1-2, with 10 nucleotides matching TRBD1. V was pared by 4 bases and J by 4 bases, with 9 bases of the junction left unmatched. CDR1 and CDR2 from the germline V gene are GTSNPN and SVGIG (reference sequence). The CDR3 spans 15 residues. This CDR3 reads CAWNQGQGGSYGYTF. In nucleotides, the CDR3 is TGTGCCTGGAACCAAGGACAGGGGGGCTCCTATGGCTACACCTTC.

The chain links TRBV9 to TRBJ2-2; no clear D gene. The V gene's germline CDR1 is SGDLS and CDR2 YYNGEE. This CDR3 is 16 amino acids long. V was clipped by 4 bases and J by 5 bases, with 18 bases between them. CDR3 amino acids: CASSPGTTSGTGELFF. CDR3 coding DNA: TGTGCCAGCAGCCCTGGAACGACTTCCGGAACCGGGGAGCTGTTTTTT.

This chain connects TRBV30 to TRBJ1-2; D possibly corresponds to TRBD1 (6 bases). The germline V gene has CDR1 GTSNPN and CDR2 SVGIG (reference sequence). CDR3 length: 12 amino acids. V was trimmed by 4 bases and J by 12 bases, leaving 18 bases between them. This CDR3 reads CAWKLAGGRNTF. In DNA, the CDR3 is TGTGCCTGGAAGCTGGCGGGGGGGCGAAACACCTTC.

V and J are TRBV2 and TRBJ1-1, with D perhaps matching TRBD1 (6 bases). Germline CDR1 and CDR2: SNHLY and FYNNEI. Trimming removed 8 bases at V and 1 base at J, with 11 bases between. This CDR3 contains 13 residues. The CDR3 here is CASGQSQNTEAFF. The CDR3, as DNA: TGTGCCAGCGGACAGTCCCAGAACACTGAAGCTTTCTTT.

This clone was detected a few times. CDR3: CATSRDPLAGATYRNNEQFF. CDR3 nucleotide sequence: TGTGCCACCAGCAGAGATCCGCTAGCGGGAGCAACCTACCGAAACAATGAGCAGTTCTTC. The chain recombines TRBV15 with TRBJ2-1; 10 bases align to TRBD2. The germline gives CDR1 LNHNV, CDR2 YYDKDF (reference sequence). This CDR3 is built from 20 residues. The junction had 16 bases not matched to a gene; V was cut back by 0 bases and J by 5 bases.

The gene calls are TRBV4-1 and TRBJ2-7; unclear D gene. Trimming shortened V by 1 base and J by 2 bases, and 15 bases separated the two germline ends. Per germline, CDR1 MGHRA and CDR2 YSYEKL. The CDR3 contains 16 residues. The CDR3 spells CASSQGLLGPAYEQYF. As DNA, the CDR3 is TGCGCCAGCAGCCAAGGCCTTTTGGGCCCTGCCTACGAGCAGTACTTC.

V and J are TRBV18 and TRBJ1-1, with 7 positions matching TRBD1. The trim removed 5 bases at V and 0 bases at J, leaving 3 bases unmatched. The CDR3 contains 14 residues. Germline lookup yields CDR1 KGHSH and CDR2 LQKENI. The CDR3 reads CASSSQGMNTEAFF. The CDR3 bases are TGTGCCAGCTCATCACAGGGGATGAACACTGAAGCTTTCTTT. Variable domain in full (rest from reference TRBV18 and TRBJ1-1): NAGVMQNPRHLVRRRGQEARLRCSPMKGHSHVYWYRQLPEEGLKFMVYLQKENIIDESGMPKERFSAEFPKEGPSILRIQQVVRGDSAAYFCASSSQGMNTEAFFGQGTRLTVV.

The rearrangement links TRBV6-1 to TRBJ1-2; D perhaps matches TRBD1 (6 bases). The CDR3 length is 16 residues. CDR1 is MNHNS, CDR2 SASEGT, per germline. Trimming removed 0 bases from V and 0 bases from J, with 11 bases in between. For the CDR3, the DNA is TGTGCCAGCAGTGAAGCGGGGCGACAGGCTAACTATGGCTACACCTTC. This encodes CASSEAGRQANYGYTF.

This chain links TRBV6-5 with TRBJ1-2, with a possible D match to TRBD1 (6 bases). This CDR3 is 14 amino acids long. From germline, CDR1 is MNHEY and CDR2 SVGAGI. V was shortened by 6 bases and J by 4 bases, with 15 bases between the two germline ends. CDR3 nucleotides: TGTGCCAGCAGCCGACAGAGGGGGACCTATGGCTACACCTTC. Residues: CASSRQRGTYGYTF.

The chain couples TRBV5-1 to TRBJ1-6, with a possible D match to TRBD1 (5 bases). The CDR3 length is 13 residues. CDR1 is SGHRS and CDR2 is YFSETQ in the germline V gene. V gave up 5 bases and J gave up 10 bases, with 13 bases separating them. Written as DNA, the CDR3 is TGCGCCAGCAGGGGCAGGGAAGGATCACCCCTCCACTTT. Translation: CASRGREGSPLHF. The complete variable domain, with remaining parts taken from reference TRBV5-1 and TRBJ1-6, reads KAGVTQTPRYLIKTRGQQVTLSCSPISGHRSVSWYQQTPGQGLQFLFEYFSETQRNKGNFPGRFSGRQFSNSRSEMNVSTLELGDSALYLCASRGREGSPLHFGNGTRLTVT.

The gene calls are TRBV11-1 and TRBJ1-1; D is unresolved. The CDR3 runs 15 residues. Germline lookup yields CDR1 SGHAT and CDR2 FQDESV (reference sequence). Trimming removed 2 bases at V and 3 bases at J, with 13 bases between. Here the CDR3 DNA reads TGTGCCAGCAGCTTACGGGAGGGAGTCTACACTGAAGCTTTCTTT. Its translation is CASSLREGVYTEAFF. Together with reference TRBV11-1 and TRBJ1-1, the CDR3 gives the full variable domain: EAEVAQSPRYKITEKSQAVAFWCDPISGHATLYWYRQILGQGPELLVQFQDESVVDDSQLPKDRFSAERLKGVDSTLKIQPAELGDSAMYLCASSLREGVYTEAFFGQGTRLTVV.

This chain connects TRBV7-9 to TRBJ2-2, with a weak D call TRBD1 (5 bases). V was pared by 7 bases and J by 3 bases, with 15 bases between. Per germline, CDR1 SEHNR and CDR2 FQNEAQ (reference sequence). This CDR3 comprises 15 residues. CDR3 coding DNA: TGTGCCAGCACCCAATGGGTAGGGGACACCGGGGAGCTGTTTTTT. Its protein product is CASTQWVGDTGELFF. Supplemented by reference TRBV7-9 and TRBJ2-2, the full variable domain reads DTGVSQNPRHKITKRGQNVTFRCDPISEHNRLYWYRQTLGQGPEFLTYFQNEAQLEKSRLLSDRFSAERPKGSFSTLEIQRTEQGDSAMYLCASTQWVGDTGELFFGEGSRLTVL.

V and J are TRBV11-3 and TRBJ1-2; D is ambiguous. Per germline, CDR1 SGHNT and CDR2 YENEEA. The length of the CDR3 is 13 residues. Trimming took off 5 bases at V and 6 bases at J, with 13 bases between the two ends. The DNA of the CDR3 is TGTGCCAGCAGCCCTAGAGAGGGAGATGGCTACACCTTC. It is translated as CASSPREGDGYTF.

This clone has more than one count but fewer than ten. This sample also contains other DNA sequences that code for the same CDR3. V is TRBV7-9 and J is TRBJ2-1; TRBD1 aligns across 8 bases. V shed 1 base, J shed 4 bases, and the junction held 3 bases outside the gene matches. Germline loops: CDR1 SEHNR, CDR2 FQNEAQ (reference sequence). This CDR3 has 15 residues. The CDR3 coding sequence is TGTGCCAGCAGCTTAGGGACAGGGCCTTACAATGAGCAGTTCTTC. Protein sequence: CASSLGTGPYNEQFF.

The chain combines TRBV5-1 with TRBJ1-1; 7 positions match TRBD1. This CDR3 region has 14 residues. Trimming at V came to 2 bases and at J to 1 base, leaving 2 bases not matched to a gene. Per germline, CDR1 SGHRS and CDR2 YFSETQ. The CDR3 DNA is TGCGCCAGCAGCTTACAGGGGCAGAACACTGAAGCTTTCTTT. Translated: CASSLQGQNTEAFF.

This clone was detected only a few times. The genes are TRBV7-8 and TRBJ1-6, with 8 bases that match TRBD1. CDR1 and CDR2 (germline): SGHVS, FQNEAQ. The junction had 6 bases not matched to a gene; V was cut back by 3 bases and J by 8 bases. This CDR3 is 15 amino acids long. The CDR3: CASSFDRGEDSPLHF. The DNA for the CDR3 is TGTGCCAGCAGCTTTGACAGGGGAGAGGATTCACCCCTCCACTTT. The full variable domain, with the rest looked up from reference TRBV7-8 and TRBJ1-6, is GAGVSQSPRYKVAKRGQDVALRCDPISGHVSLFWYQQALGQGPEFLTYFQNEAQLDKSGLPSDRFFAERPEGSVSTLKIQRTQQEDSAVYLCASSFDRGEDSPLHFGNGTRLTVT.

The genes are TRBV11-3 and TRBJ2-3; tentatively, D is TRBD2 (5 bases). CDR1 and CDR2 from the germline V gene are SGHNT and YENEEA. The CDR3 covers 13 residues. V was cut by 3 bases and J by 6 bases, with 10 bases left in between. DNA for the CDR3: TGTGCCAGCAGCTTTACTAGGGTGGATACGCAGTATTTT. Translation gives CASSFTRVDTQYF.

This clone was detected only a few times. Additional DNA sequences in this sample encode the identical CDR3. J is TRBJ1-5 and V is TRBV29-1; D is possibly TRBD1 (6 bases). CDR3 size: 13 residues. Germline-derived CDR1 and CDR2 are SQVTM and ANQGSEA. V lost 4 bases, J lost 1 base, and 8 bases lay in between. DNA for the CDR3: TGCAGCGTTGCCCAGGGGAGCAATCAGCCCCAGCATTTT. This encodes CSVAQGSNQPQHF.